The clone carrying this T cell receptor beta chain was counted between two and nine times. This record comes from a study of cytomegalovirus exposure and HLA in healthy donors. V shed 2 bases and J 2 bases; nucleotides not matched to a gene: 6. CDR3 size: 16 residues. The germline V gene has CDR1 ENHRY and CDR2 SYGVKD. The PCR contained 60 Vbeta and 13 Jbeta primers. Sequencing was performed with immunoSEQ multiplex PCR; in TCRdb, only in-frame clones are kept and a portion is missing. This table has 65,000 to 85,000 clones, roughly 9.1% appearing once. The chain employs TRBV10-3 and TRBJ2-1; 7 positions match TRBD2. Sequenced input: PBMCs. The source is a man aged 55 to 70 in good health and CMV-seropositive. The CDR3 loop is CAISERKRDPYNEQFF. The CDR3 DNA sequence: TGTGCCATCAGTGAGAGGAAGCGGGACCCCTACAATGAGCAGTTCTTC.